The clone carrying this T cell receptor (beta chain) has a handful of counts. Its antigen is as yet unknown. The PCR employed 60 Vbeta primers together with 13 Jbeta primers. Sequencing used immunoSEQ multiplex PCR; TCRdb keeps in-frame clones, though not all of them. This sample has around 170,000 clones; 75% to 85% occur once, and the top ten carry 2.5%. The sample comes from a study of cytomegalovirus exposure and HLA in healthy donors. Though nominally healthy at sampling, donors likely had unrecorded immune exposures. Germline V gives CDR1 SEHNR, CDR2 FQNEAQ (reference sequence). After removal of 5 bases from V and 7 bases from J, the junction contained 12 bases not matched to a gene. This CDR3 comprises 15 residues. Whole-study results and caveats: In a later analysis, a missense DCLRE1C variant was linked to TCR beta V- and J-gene trimming.

V gene TRBV7-9 combines with J gene TRBJ2-5, with 8 bases lining up with TRBD1. Sequenced: PBMCs. The TCR was taken from a woman in her thirties in good health and CMV-seropositive. The CDR3 here is CASSLLIRGLGTQYF. The DNA of the CDR3 is TGTGCCAGCAGCCTGTTAATCAGGGGGCTTGGGACCCAGTACTTC.